Below are 2 T cell receptor beta chains sequenced from a single sample in a study of identical twins. TCRdb passed the 5' RACE reads through MiXCR, listing each CDR3 protein once. In the table there are around 240,000 distinct CDR3 sequences, roughly 7% of which are singletons. The sample also formed part of further work on yellow fever vaccine responses in identical twins.

Sequencing input: memory (CD45RO+) T cells sorted from blood. The receptors shown here come from a woman aged 18-30 years in good health.

This clonotype showed up many times. The genes are TRBV7-9 and TRBJ1-2; no reliable D call. This CDR3 is built from 13 residues. V was clipped by 3 bases and J by 8 bases, with 13 bases between them. The germline V gene encodes CDR1 SEHNR and CDR2 FQNEAQ (reference sequence). The DNA of the CDR3 is TGTGCCAGCAGCTTCGACTCCTCGGGAGGCTACACCTTC. This encodes CASSFDSSGGYTF.

This clonotype appeared a few times. This chain uses TRBV6-2 or TRBV6-3 with TRBJ2-3; perhaps TRBD2 as D (7 bases). Germline V lookup: CDR1 MNHEY, CDR2 SVGEGT. The CDR3 runs to 16 residues. V lost 4 bases, J lost 1 base, and 15 bases lay in between. The CDR3 reads CASSWRGGGGTDTQYF. In nucleotides, the CDR3 is TGTGCCAGCAGTTGGCGCGGGGGCGGGGGCACAGATACGCAGTATTTT.